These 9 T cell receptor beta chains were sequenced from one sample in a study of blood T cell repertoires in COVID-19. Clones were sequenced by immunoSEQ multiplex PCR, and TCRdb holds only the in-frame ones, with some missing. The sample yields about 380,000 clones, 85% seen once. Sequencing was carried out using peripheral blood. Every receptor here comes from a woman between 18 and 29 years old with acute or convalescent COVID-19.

Here the CDR3 DNA reads TGTGCCAGCAGCTTGGATCCGACAGGGTCCCGGGAGACCCAGTACTTC. Its protein is CASSLDPTGSRETQYF. The chain employs TRBV5-4 and TRBJ2-5; 7 nucleotides align to TRBD1. CDR3 length: 16 residues. Germline V gene lookup returns CDR1 SGHNT and CDR2 YYREEE (reference sequence). Trimming cost V 0 bases and J 5 bases; bases outside gene matches: 10.

The CDR3 nucleotides are TGTGCCAGCAGCTCGTGGACCCAGGGTAATGAGCAGTTCTTC. This encodes CASSSWTQGNEQFF. V is TRBV5-5 and J is TRBJ2-1; D is possibly TRBD1 (5 bases). Germline V gene sequence: CDR1 SGHKS, CDR2 YYEKEE (reference sequence). Deletions cut 3 bases from V and 7 bases from J, with 14 bases between. The CDR3 sequence is 14 residues long.

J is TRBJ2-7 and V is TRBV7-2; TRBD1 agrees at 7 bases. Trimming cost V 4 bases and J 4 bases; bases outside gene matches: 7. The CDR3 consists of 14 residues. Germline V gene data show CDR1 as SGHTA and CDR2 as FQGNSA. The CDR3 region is CASSSPTGVYEQYF. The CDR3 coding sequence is TGTGCCAGCAGCTCTCCTACAGGGGTATACGAGCAGTACTTC. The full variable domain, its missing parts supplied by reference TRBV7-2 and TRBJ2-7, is GAGVSQSPSNKVTEKGKDVELRCDPISGHTALYWYRQSLGQGLEFLIYFQGNSAPDKSGLPSDRFSAERTGGSVSTLTIQRTQQEDSAVYLCASSSPTGVYEQYFGPGTRLTVT.

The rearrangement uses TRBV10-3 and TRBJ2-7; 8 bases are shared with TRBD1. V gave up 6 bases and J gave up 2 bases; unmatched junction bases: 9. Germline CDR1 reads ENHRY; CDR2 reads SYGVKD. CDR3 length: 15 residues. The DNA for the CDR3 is TGTGCCATCAGCGATAACAGGGGGTTAACCTACGAGCAGTACTTC. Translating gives CAISDNRGLTYEQYF.

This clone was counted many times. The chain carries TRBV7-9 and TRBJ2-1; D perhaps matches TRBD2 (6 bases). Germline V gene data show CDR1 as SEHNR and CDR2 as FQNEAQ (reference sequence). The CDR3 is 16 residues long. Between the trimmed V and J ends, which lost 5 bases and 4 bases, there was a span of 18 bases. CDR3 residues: CASSPPAGKGYNEQFF. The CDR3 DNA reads TGTGCCAGCAGCCCCCCCGCGGGAAAGGGTTACAATGAGCAGTTCTTC.

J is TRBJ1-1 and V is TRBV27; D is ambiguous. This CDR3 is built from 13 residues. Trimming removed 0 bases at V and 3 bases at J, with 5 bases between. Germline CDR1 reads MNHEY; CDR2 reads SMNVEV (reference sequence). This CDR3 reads CASSLSADTEAFF. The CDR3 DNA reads TGTGCCAGCAGTTTATCCGCGGACACTGAAGCTTTCTTT.

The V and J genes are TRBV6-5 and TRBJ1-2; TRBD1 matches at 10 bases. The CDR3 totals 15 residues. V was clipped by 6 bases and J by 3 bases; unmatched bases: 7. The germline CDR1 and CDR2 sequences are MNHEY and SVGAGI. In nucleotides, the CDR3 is TGTGCCAGCAGCCCCTGGGACAGGGGCGACTATGGCTACACCTTC. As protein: CASSPWDRGDYGYTF.

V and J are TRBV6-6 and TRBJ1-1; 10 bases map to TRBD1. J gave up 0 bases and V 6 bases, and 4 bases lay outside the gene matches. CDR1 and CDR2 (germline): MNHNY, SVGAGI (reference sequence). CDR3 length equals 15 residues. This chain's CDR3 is CASSRGTGVNTEAFF. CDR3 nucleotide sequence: TGTGCCAGCAGCCGCGGGACAGGGGTGAACACTGAAGCTTTCTTT.

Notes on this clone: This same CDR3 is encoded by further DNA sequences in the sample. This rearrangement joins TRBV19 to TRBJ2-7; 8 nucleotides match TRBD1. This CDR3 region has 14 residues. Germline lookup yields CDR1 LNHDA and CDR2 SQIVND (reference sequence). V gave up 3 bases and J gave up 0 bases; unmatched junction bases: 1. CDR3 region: CASSMGTGSYEQYF. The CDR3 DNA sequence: TGTGCCAGTAGTATGGGGACAGGCTCCTACGAGCAGTACTTC.